The clone carrying this TCR beta chain was seen many times. This entry is derived from a study of spatial heterogeneity in lung cancer. Time point described: sample taken at primary tumor resection. The donors, fewer than 95 patients with untreated early-stage non-small cell lung cancer, provided the samples. Without sorting, whole RNA was sequenced from tumor, nontumor lung or frozen PBMC. The CDR3 spans 14 residues. Per the germline V gene, CDR1 is SGHNT and CDR2 is YYREEE (reference sequence). The trim removed 1 base at V and 3 bases at J, leaving 2 bases unmatched. Individually, TCR cDNA molecules were each labelled with a unique molecular identifier. TCRdb redid the calling of the 5' RACE reads with MiXCR, one entry per CDR3 protein. The sample includes approximately 10,000 distinct CDR3 sequences, 6.1% of them seen just once.

V gene TRBV5-4 combines with J gene TRBJ2-7; 9 positions agree with TRBD1. The TCR comes from a male donor with early-stage non-small cell lung cancer. The sample here was normal lung tissue next to the tumor, taken at surgery. Here the CDR3 reads CASSLRQGDYEQYF. DNA for the CDR3: TGTGCCAGCAGCTTGAGACAGGGGGACTACGAGCAGTACTTC.